The rows below give T cell receptor beta chains drawn from one sample of a study of blood T cells in healthy people across ages. Using its own MiXCR run on the 5' RACE reads, TCRdb lists one record per CDR3 protein. The sample has some 900,000 distinct CDR3 sequences; roughly 48% are singletons. The sample was blood. All receptors derive from a man aged 30 to 39 in good health. Each CDR3 is given with its conserved first and last residue. Each record gives: clone size, J gene, V gene, D gene, CDR3 protein, CDR3 DNA. A D gene is named only where the DNA matches it firmly. The size entry is marked missing in some rows and otherwise reads once, few, many or a size class.

clone size: few
J gene: TRBJ2-5
V gene: TRBV2
D gene: -
CDR3 protein: CASDKTGPPQETQYF
CDR3 DNA: TGTGCCAGCGATAAGACAGGACCGCCGCAAGAGACCCAGTACTTC

clone size: few
J gene: TRBJ2-4
V gene: TRBV7-2
D gene: TRBD2
CDR3 protein: CASSLAGGELNIQYF
CDR3 DNA: TGTGCCAGCAGCTTAGCCGGGGGGGAATTAAACATTCAGTACTTC

clone size: -
J gene: TRBJ1-2
V gene: TRBV20-1
D gene: -
CDR3 protein: CSARGRTYGYTF
CDR3 DNA: TGCAGTGCTAGAGGTAGAACCTATGGCTACACCTTC

clone size: -
J gene: TRBJ2-7
V gene: TRBV12-3/TRBV12-4
D gene: TRBD1
CDR3 protein: CASSRGTGFYEQYF
CDR3 DNA: TGTGCCAGCAGCCGCGGGACAGGGTTCTACGAGCAGTACTTC

clone size: few
J gene: TRBJ2-5
V gene: TRBV4-2
D gene: -
CDR3 protein: CASSQDRRGLPIYQETQYF
CDR3 DNA: TGTGCCAGCAGCCAAGATCGAAGGGGCTTACCCATCTATCAAGAGACCCAGTACTTC

clone size: few
J gene: TRBJ2-1
V gene: TRBV10-3
D gene: TRBD2
CDR3 protein: CAISEGIAGDNEQFF
CDR3 DNA: TGTGCCATCAGTGAGGGGATAGCGGGGGACAATGAGCAGTTCTTC

clone size: -
J gene: TRBJ2-5
V gene: TRBV2
D gene: -
CDR3 protein: CTSSEESPSGRETQYF
CDR3 DNA: TGTACCAGCAGCGAGGAGTCCCCCTCAGGGCGAGAGACCCAGTACTTC

clone size: few
J gene: TRBJ2-7
V gene: TRBV20-1
D gene: -
CDR3 protein: CSARDYTGSSYEQYF
CDR3 DNA: TGCAGTGCTAGAGATTATACAGGGTCATCCTACGAGCAGTACTTC

clone size: -
J gene: TRBJ1-1
V gene: TRBV10-3
D gene: TRBD1
CDR3 protein: CAISEPDLQGANTEAFF
CDR3 DNA: TGTGCCATCAGTGAGCCAGACCTCCAGGGGGCTAACACTGAAGCTTTCTTT

clone size: -
J gene: TRBJ2-5
V gene: TRBV7-2
D gene: TRBD1
CDR3 protein: CAGSSPTGGKETQYF
CDR3 DNA: TGTGCCGGCAGCTCCCCGACAGGGGGAAAAGAGACCCAGTACTTC

clone size: few
J gene: TRBJ1-6
V gene: TRBV25-1
D gene: -
CDR3 protein: CASSESAWTSPLHF
CDR3 DNA: TGTGCCAGCAGTGAATCCGCCTGGACTTCACCCCTCCACTTT

clone size: -
J gene: TRBJ2-7
V gene: TRBV7-2
D gene: TRBD1
CDR3 protein: CASSSDRGQYEQYF
CDR3 DNA: TGTGCCAGCAGCTCAGACAGGGGGCAGTACGAGCAGTACTTC

clone size: few
J gene: TRBJ2-1
V gene: TRBV5-1
D gene: -
CDR3 protein: CATNRGGTQNEQFF
CDR3 DNA: TGCGCCACAAACCGGGGTGGGACACAAAATGAGCAGTTCTTC

clone size: few
J gene: TRBJ2-5
V gene: TRBV6-5
D gene: TRBD2
CDR3 protein: CASSWVLAGGLETQYF
CDR3 DNA: TGTGCCAGCAGTTGGGTACTAGCGGGGGGGTTGGAGACCCAGTACTTC

clone size: -
J gene: TRBJ2-7
V gene: TRBV7-2
D gene: TRBD1
CDR3 protein: CASSFRGRIYEQYF
CDR3 DNA: TGTGCCAGCAGCTTCAGGGGGCGGATCTACGAGCAGTACTTC

clone size: few
J gene: TRBJ1-1
V gene: TRBV6-5
D gene: -
CDR3 protein: CAIWGGGTEAFF
CDR3 DNA: TGTGCCATCTGGGGAGGGGGAACTGAAGCTTTCTTT

clone size: few
J gene: TRBJ1-2
V gene: TRBV6-2/TRBV6-3
D gene: -
CDR3 protein: CASSYLRQVPGYTF
CDR3 DNA: TGTGCCAGCAGTTACCTTCGACAGGTCCCGGGCTACACCTTC

clone size: few
J gene: TRBJ1-5
V gene: TRBV5-1
D gene: -
CDR3 protein: CASSPTPGDQPQHF
CDR3 DNA: TGCGCCAGCAGCCCGACACCTGGGGATCAGCCCCAGCATTTT

clone size: -
J gene: TRBJ2-7
V gene: TRBV30
D gene: TRBD1
CDR3 protein: CAWSGPRTGQYHEQYF
CDR3 DNA: TGTGCCTGGAGTGGGCCCCGGACAGGTCAATACCACGAGCAGTACTTC

clone size: few
J gene: TRBJ1-1
V gene: TRBV7-2
D gene: TRBD1
CDR3 protein: CASSLGPGGEAFF
CDR3 DNA: TGTGCCAGCAGCTTAGGACCAGGGGGAGAAGCTTTCTTT

clone size: -
J gene: TRBJ2-7
V gene: TRBV20-1
D gene: TRBD2
CDR3 protein: CSARYLAGGPINEQYF
CDR3 DNA: TGCAGTGCTAGGTACCTAGCGGGGGGCCCCATCAATGAGCAGTACTTC

clone size: -
J gene: TRBJ2-3
V gene: TRBV7-9
D gene: TRBD2
CDR3 protein: CATAGGTQYF
CDR3 DNA: TGTGCCACCGCGGGGGGCACGCAGTATTTT

clone size: few
J gene: TRBJ1-4
V gene: TRBV9
D gene: TRBD1
CDR3 protein: CASSASQGQVYEKLFF
CDR3 DNA: TGTGCCAGCAGCGCATCCCAGGGACAGGTCTATGAAAAACTGTTTTTT

clone size: -
J gene: TRBJ1-2
V gene: TRBV20-1
D gene: -
CDR3 protein: CSPDLGAGQKIDGYTF
CDR3 DNA: TGCAGCCCCGACCTTGGGGCAGGACAGAAGATAGATGGCTACACCTTC

clone size: -
J gene: TRBJ2-1
V gene: TRBV13
D gene: -
CDR3 protein: CASSPGSGDSSYNEQFF
CDR3 DNA: TGTGCCAGCAGCCCCGGGAGTGGGGATAGCTCCTACAATGAGCAGTTCTTC

clone size: few
J gene: TRBJ2-3
V gene: TRBV7-2
D gene: -
CDR3 protein: CASSSYRTASTDTQYF
CDR3 DNA: TGTGCCAGCAGCTCCTATCGGACAGCTAGCACAGATACGCAGTATTTT

clone size: -
J gene: TRBJ2-5
V gene: TRBV20-1
D gene: -
CDR3 protein: CSASGDMATQYF
CDR3 DNA: TGCAGTGCTTCAGGGGATATGGCGACCCAGTACTTC

clone size: -
J gene: TRBJ1-1
V gene: TRBV28
D gene: -
CDR3 protein: CAGSLRLNTEVFF
CDR3 DNA: TGTGCCGGCAGTTTACGCTTAAACACTGAAGTTTTCTTT

clone size: -
J gene: TRBJ2-7
V gene: TRBV4-3
D gene: -
CDR3 protein: CASSPMAGAYEQYF
CDR3 DNA: TGCGCCAGCAGCCCCATGGCGGGGGCTTACGAGCAGTACTTC

clone size: once
J gene: TRBJ1-6
V gene: TRBV5-1
D gene: TRBD1
CDR3 protein: CASSDPGQGPNSPLHF
CDR3 DNA: TGCGCCAGCAGCGACCCGGGACAGGGTCCTAATTCACCCCTCCACTTT

clone size: -
J gene: TRBJ1-1
V gene: TRBV11-1
D gene: -
CDR3 protein: CASSLRTLGGTEAFF
CDR3 DNA: TGTGCCAGCAGCCTAAGAACCCTTGGTGGTACTGAAGCTTTCTTT

clone size: -
J gene: TRBJ2-7
V gene: TRBV6-1
D gene: -
CDR3 protein: CASSDWAGGPSSYEQYF
CDR3 DNA: TGTGCCAGCAGTGATTGGGCCGGGGGGCCGAGCTCCTACGAGCAGTACTTC

clone size: few
J gene: TRBJ1-2
V gene: TRBV6-2/TRBV6-3
D gene: -
CDR3 protein: CASSPEQGADYGYTF
CDR3 DNA: TGTGCCAGCAGTCCCGAACAGGGAGCGGACTATGGCTACACCTTC

clone size: -
J gene: TRBJ2-7
V gene: TRBV28
D gene: -
CDR3 protein: CASSSPQWQYF
CDR3 DNA: TGTGCCAGCAGTTCCCCGCAGTGGCAGTACTTC

clone size: -
J gene: TRBJ1-2
V gene: TRBV7-8
D gene: TRBD1
CDR3 protein: CTSSQPGQGGYGYTF
CDR3 DNA: TGTACCAGCAGCCAACCGGGACAGGGGGGATATGGCTACACCTTC

clone size: few
J gene: TRBJ2-1
V gene: TRBV4-1
D gene: TRBD1
CDR3 protein: CASSRDSGYYNEQFF
CDR3 DNA: TGCGCCAGCAGCCGGGACAGCGGCTACTACAATGAGCAGTTCTTC

clone size: -
J gene: TRBJ1-2
V gene: TRBV20-1
D gene: -
CDR3 protein: CSARGESTEYGYTF
CDR3 DNA: TGCAGTGCTAGAGGTGAGTCGACGGAGTATGGCTACACCTTC

clone size: many
J gene: TRBJ2-3
V gene: TRBV5-1
D gene: TRBD1
CDR3 protein: CASSLGQGFRDTQYF
CDR3 DNA: TGCGCCAGCAGCCTGGGACAGGGTTTTCGAGATACGCAGTATTTT

clone size: -
J gene: TRBJ2-7
V gene: TRBV28
D gene: -
CDR3 protein: CASSLEHSSYEQYF
CDR3 DNA: TGTGCCAGCAGTTTAGAACACAGCTCCTACGAGCAGTACTTC

clone size: few
J gene: TRBJ1-4
V gene: TRBV7-9
D gene: TRBD1
CDR3 protein: CASSLPGTVGEKLFF
CDR3 DNA: TGTGCCAGCAGCTTACCCGGGACAGTCGGGGAAAAACTGTTTTTT

clone size: once
J gene: TRBJ1-1
V gene: TRBV10-3
D gene: -
CDR3 protein: CAISEFGGNTEAFF
CDR3 DNA: TGTGCCATCAGTGAATTTGGGGGTAACACTGAAGCTTTCTTT

clone size: few
J gene: TRBJ2-5
V gene: TRBV4-2
D gene: TRBD2
CDR3 protein: CASSQVAGVHETQYF
CDR3 DNA: TGTGCCAGCAGCCAAGTGGCGGGGGTTCATGAGACCCAGTACTTC

clone size: many
J gene: TRBJ1-1
V gene: TRBV5-1
D gene: TRBD1
CDR3 protein: CASSLEGTGGQETFF
CDR3 DNA: TGCGCCAGCAGCTTGGAAGGGACAGGGGGCCAGGAGACTTTCTTT

clone size: -
J gene: TRBJ2-7
V gene: TRBV7-9
D gene: -
CDR3 protein: CASSSGPVSYEQYF
CDR3 DNA: TGTGCCAGCAGCTCCGGACCGGTCTCCTACGAGCAGTACTTC

clone size: -
J gene: TRBJ1-2
V gene: TRBV6-5
D gene: -
CDR3 protein: CASSYFSGSEGEGYTF
CDR3 DNA: TGTGCCAGCAGTTACTTTAGTGGCAGCGAAGGTGAGGGCTACACCTTC

clone size: -
J gene: TRBJ2-1
V gene: TRBV29-1
D gene: -
CDR3 protein: CSVYEETQFF
CDR3 DNA: TGCAGCGTATATGAGGAGACCCAGTTCTTC

clone size: few
J gene: TRBJ1-6
V gene: TRBV6-1
D gene: -
CDR3 protein: CASSEFRDSPLHF
CDR3 DNA: TGTGCCAGCAGTGAATTCAGGGACTCACCCCTCCACTTT

clone size: -
J gene: TRBJ2-7
V gene: TRBV6-2/TRBV6-3
D gene: TRBD2
CDR3 protein: CASSSSGGFGQQYF
CDR3 DNA: TGTGCCAGCAGCTCCAGCGGGGGGTTTGGTCAGCAGTACTTC

clone size: -
J gene: TRBJ2-7
V gene: TRBV5-5
D gene: -
CDR3 protein: CASSIDKAYNEQYF
CDR3 DNA: TGTGCCAGCAGCATTGACAAAGCCTACAATGAGCAGTACTTC